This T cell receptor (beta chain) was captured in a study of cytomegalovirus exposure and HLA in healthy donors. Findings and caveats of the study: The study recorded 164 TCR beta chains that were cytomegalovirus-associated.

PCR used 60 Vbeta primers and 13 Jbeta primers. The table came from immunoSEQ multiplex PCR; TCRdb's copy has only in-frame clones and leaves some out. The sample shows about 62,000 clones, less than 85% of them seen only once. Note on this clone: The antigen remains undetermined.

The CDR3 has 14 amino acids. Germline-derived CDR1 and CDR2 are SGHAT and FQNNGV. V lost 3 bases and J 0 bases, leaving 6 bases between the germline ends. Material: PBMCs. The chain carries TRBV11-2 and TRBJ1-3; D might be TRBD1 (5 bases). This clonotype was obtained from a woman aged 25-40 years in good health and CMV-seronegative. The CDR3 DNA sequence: TGTGCCAGCAGCTTGGGGGGCTCTGGAAACACCATATATTTT. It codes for CASSLGGSGNTIYF.